This T cell receptor beta chain was profiled in a study of monozygotic twins with inflammatory bowel disease. Blood was drawn once per donor, and each sample measured 2 to 2.5 ml. The CDR3 contains 16 residues. Germline CDR1 reads KGHSH; CDR2 reads LQKENI. Reanalyzing the 5' RACE reads, TCRdb keeps one entry per CDR3 protein, without DNA. Recorded here are about 210,000 distinct CDR3 sequences; the top ten clones represent 7.5% to 9.5%. Sample: blood. The chain is built from TRBV18 and TRBJ2-2. This receptor was identified in a human donor with ulcerative colitis or Crohn's disease, or a healthy co-twin of an affected twin (not recorded which). This CDR3 reads CASSTYLEVDTGELFF.